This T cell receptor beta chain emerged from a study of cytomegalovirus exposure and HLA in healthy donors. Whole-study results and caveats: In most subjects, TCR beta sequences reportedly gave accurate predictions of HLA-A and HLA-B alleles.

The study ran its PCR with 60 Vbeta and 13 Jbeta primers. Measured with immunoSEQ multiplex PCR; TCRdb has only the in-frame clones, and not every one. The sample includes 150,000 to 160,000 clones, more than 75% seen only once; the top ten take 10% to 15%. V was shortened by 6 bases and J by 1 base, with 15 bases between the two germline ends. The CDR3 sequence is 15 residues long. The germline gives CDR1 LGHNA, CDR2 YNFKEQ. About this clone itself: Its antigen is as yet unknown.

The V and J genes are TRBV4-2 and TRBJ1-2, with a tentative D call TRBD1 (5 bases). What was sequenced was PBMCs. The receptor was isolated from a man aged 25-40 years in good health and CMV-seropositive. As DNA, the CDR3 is TGTGCCAGCAGACGCCCGGGGGTAGATAACTATGGCTACACCTTC. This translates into CASRRPGVDNYGYTF.